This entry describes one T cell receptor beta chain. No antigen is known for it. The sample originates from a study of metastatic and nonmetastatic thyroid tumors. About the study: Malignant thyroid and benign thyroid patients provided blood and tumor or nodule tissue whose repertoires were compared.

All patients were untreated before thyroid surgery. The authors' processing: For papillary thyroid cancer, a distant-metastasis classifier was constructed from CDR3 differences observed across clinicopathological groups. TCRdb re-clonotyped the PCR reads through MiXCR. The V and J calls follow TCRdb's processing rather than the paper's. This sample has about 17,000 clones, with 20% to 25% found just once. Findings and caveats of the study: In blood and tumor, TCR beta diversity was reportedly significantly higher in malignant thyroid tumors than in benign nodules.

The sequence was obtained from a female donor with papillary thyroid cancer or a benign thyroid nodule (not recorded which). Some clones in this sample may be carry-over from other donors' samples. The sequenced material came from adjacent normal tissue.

The CDR3 DNA follows: TGTGCCAGCAGTTTTTGGACAGGGGGCTATGAGCAGTTCTTC. Amino acids: CASSFWTGGYEQFF. This chain joins TRBV6-5 and TRBJ2-1; TRBD1 matches 11 bases. In germline, CDR1 is MNHEY, CDR2 SVGAGI. CDR3 length: 14 residues. The J segment lost 8 bases and the V segment lost 4 bases, leaving 4 bases of the junction unmatched.